One and the same sample provided the 15 T cell receptor beta chains below, sequenced in a study of T cell therapy after organ transplantation. Their cognate antigens are unknown. The assay was immunoSEQ multiplex PCR, and TCRdb's table has in-frame clones only and misses some. The sample carries over 45,000 clones, approximately 94% recorded once. Sample: CD8+ T cells from blood, taken before autologous CMV-specific T cell therapy. These receptors were obtained from a human patient who had received a solid organ transplant and had CMV disease.

The chain joins TRBV25-1 to TRBJ2-1; perhaps TRBD2 as D (6 bases). Trimming pared 1 base from V and 9 bases from J, leaving 13 bases between. Germline CDR1 reads MGHDK; CDR2 reads SYGVNS. The CDR3 is 14 residues long. CDR3 residues: CASSESGDRAEQFF. As DNA, the CDR3 is TGTGCCAGCAGTGAATCGGGGGACCGCGCTGAGCAGTTCTTC.

This chain joins TRBV7-8 and TRBJ2-1, with TRBD2 as a possible D gene (5 bases). V lost 7 bases, J lost 5 bases, and 18 bases lay in between. The CDR3 consists of 15 residues. CDR1 and CDR2 from the germline V gene are SGHVS and FQNEAQ. The CDR3 reads CASTLSMGVNNEQFF. Written as DNA, the CDR3 is TGTGCCAGCACCCTTAGCATGGGAGTTAACAATGAGCAGTTCTTC.

V and J are TRBV25-1 and TRBJ2-1, with D hard to call. The V end was cut by 4 bases, the J end by 4 bases, with 8 bases between. Germline CDR1 and CDR2: MGHDK and SYGVNS. The CDR3 is made up of 13 amino acids. Here the CDR3 reads CASSGHEYNEQFF. The DNA of the CDR3 is TGTGCCAGCAGTGGACACGAATACAATGAGCAGTTCTTC. Variable domain in full (rest from reference TRBV25-1 and TRBJ2-1): EADIYQTPRYLVIGTGKKITLECSQTMGHDKMYWYQQDPGMELHLIHYSYGVNSTEKGDLSSESTVSRIRTEHFPLTLESARPSHTSQYLCASSGHEYNEQFFGPGTRLTVL.

This clone was picked up one time. The chain couples TRBV6-1 to TRBJ2-3; D perhaps matches TRBD2 (6 bases). Germline V gene lookup returns CDR1 MNHNS and CDR2 SASEGT. The CDR3 is made up of 15 amino acids. V gave up 7 bases and J gave up 1 base, with 15 bases separating them. DNA for the CDR3: TGTGCCAGCATGAGCGGGCTATACCGCACAGATACGCAGTATTTT. Translation gives CASMSGLYRTDTQYF.

The sample holds one count of this clone. The V gene is TRBV4-3, the J gene TRBJ2-1; no reliable D call. The V gene's germline CDR1 is LGHNA and CDR2 YSLEER. This CDR3 spans 15 amino acids. The V end was cut by 1 base, the J end by 7 bases, with 14 bases between. The CDR3 is CASSQVLKVTNEQFF. The DNA of the CDR3 is TGCGCCAGCAGCCAAGTTCTAAAGGTTACGAATGAGCAGTTCTTC.

This chain links TRBV6-5 with TRBJ2-7, with D unresolved. The CDR3 spans 11 residues. V was trimmed by 7 bases and J by 10 bases, leaving 14 bases between them. Germline V gives CDR1 MNHEY, CDR2 SVGAGI. CDR3 DNA sequence: TGTGCCAGCACCTTCGGAGAAGACCAGTACTTC. Translating gives CASTFGEDQYF.

The genes are TRBV27 and TRBJ1-5; TRBD1 matches 7 bases. Germline lookup yields CDR1 MNHEY and CDR2 SMNVEV (reference sequence). V shed 5 bases, J shed 0 bases, and the junction held 10 bases outside the gene matches. The CDR3 runs 17 residues. CDR3 sequence: CASSPQTGSGSNQPQHF. In DNA form, the CDR3 reads TGTGCCAGCAGTCCTCAGACAGGGAGCGGTAGCAATCAGCCCCAGCATTTT.

This chain links TRBV4-1 with TRBJ2-7, with 7 bases lining up with TRBD1. The J segment lost 12 bases and the V segment lost 0 bases, leaving 8 bases of the junction unmatched. Germline CDR1 MGHRA, CDR2 YSYEKL. The CDR3 sequence is 13 residues long. The CDR3 reads CASSQDLETGRYF. The CDR3 nucleotides are TGCGCCAGCAGCCAAGATCTAGAGACAGGGCGGTACTTC.

This chain links TRBV5-6 with TRBJ1-5; maybe TRBD1 (6 bases). V was clipped by 7 bases and J by 0 bases, with 14 bases between them. From germline, CDR1 is SGHDT and CDR2 YYEEEE. The CDR3 is 15 amino acids. This CDR3 is CASSPGAYSNQPQHF. CDR3 nucleotides: TGTGCCAGCTCACCAGGGGCGTATAGCAATCAGCCCCAGCATTTT. Filled out from reference TRBV5-6 and TRBJ1-5, the complete variable domain reads DAGVTQSPTHLIKTRGQQVTLRCSPKSGHDTVSWYQQALGQGPQFIFQYYEEEERQRGNFPDRFSGHQFPNYSSELNVNALLLGDSALYLCASSPGAYSNQPQHFGDGTRLSIL.

The V gene is TRBV6-5, the J gene TRBJ1-1; D gene uncertain. Looked up from germline, CDR1 is MNHEY and CDR2 is SVGAGI. This CDR3 spans 13 amino acids. Trimming took 2 bases from V and 3 from J, leaving 7 bases between them. CDR3 sequence: CASSYGGDTEAFF. In DNA, the CDR3 is TGTGCCAGCAGTTACGGTGGAGACACTGAAGCTTTCTTT.

The V gene is TRBV29-1, the J gene TRBJ2-3; D may be TRBD1 (5 bases). V shed 5 bases and J shed 4 bases, with 10 bases lying between them. This CDR3 region has 12 residues. Per the germline V gene, CDR1 is SQVTM and CDR2 is ANQGSEA. In DNA form, the CDR3 reads TGCAGCGTTTTCGACAGCCCAGATACGCAGTATTTT. As protein: CSVFDSPDTQYF.

Only one count was recorded for this clone. The identical CDR3 is also encoded by other nucleotide sequences in the sample. The chain couples TRBV19 to TRBJ2-7; 10 bases match TRBD2. Trimming at V came to 5 bases and at J to 0 bases, leaving 4 bases not matched to a gene. The CDR3 loop spans 15 amino acids. Germline V CDR1 and CDR2: LNHDA, SQIVND (reference sequence). The DNA for the CDR3 is TGTGCCAGTAGTGCGACTAGCGGGCGCTCCTACGAGCAGTACTTC. This encodes CASSATSGRSYEQYF.

This chain links TRBV25-1 with TRBJ2-1, with 9 bases fitting TRBD1. This CDR3 contains 14 residues. J was trimmed by 8 bases and V by 3 bases; bases with no gene match: 5. Germline lookup yields CDR1 MGHDK and CDR2 SYGVNS. In DNA, the CDR3 is TGTGCCAGCAGTGACCGGGACAGGGTCGATGAGCAGTTCTTC. Translation: CASSDRDRVDEQFF.

The genes are TRBV6-6 and TRBJ2-7; maybe TRBD1 (6 bases). From germline, CDR1 is MNHNY and CDR2 SVGAGI (reference sequence). V was trimmed by 5 bases and J by 3 bases, leaving 17 bases between them. The CDR3 has 15 residues. CDR3 in amino acids: CASSQGQFGFYEQYF. The CDR3 nucleotides read TGTGCCAGCAGTCAAGGACAGTTCGGTTTCTACGAGCAGTACTTC.

This chain joins TRBV7-8 and TRBJ2-5; no clear D. The V gene's germline CDR1 is SGHVS and CDR2 FQNEAQ. CDR3 length: 15 amino acids. With 0 bases removed from V and 3 bases from J, the gap between germline ends came to 11 bases. Here the CDR3 reads CASSLATELEETQYF. The CDR3 DNA reads as TGTGCCAGCAGCTTAGCCACAGAGCTGGAAGAGACCCAGTACTTC.